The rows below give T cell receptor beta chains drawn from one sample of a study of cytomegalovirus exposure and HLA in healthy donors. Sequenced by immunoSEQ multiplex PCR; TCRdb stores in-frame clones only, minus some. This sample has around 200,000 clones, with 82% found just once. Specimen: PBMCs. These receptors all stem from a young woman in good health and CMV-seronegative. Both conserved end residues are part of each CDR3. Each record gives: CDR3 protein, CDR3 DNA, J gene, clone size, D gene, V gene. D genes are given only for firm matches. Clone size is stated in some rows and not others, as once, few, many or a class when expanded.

CASSIGGRQPQHF | TGTGCCAGTAGTATTGGGGGCAGGCAGCCCCAGCATTTT | TRBJ1-5 | NA | NA | TRBV19
CASSDRAGYTEAFF | TGTGCCAGCAGTGACAGGGCTGGGTACACTGAAGCTTTCTTT | TRBJ1-1 | NA | NA | TRBV6-1
CASSILDSSANYGYTF | TGTGCCAGTAGTATACTGGACAGCTCAGCTAACTATGGCTACACCTTC | TRBJ1-2 | NA | NA | TRBV19
CASSVAASGAQETQYF | TGTGCCAGCAGCGTAGCTGCTAGCGGGGCTCAAGAGACCCAGTACTTC | TRBJ2-5 | NA | TRBD2 | TRBV9
CASSMIGTGGGNQPQHF | TGTGCCAGCAGCATGATAGGGACAGGGGGCGGCAATCAGCCCCAGCATTTT | TRBJ1-5 | NA | TRBD1 | TRBV7-8
CASSLGGEDSPLHF | TGCGCCAGCAGCTTGGGAGGGGAGGATTCACCCCTCCACTTT | TRBJ1-6 | NA | NA | TRBV5-1
CASSTGQGAYEQYF | TGTGCCAGTAGTACGGGACAGGGGGCCTACGAGCAGTACTTC | TRBJ2-7 | NA | TRBD1 | TRBV19
CASSLAGGDGYTF | TGTGCCAGCAGTTTGGCAGGGGGTGATGGCTACACCTTC | TRBJ1-2 | once | TRBD1 | TRBV28
CAWSSGDTQYF | TGTGCCTGGAGTTCGGGAGATACGCAGTATTTT | TRBJ2-3 | NA | NA | TRBV30
CASSPSALSSYEQYF | TGCGCCAGCAGCCCAAGTGCCTTAAGCTCCTACGAGCAGTACTTC | TRBJ2-7 | NA | NA | TRBV5-1
CASREDPYRDRVADTQYF | TGTGCCAGTAGAGAAGATCCATACCGGGACAGGGTTGCAGATACGCAGTATTTT | TRBJ2-3 | NA | TRBD1 | TRBV19
CASSSLTQGEAFF | TGTGCCAGCAGCTCGCTTACTCAGGGTGAAGCTTTCTTT | TRBJ1-1 | NA | NA | TRBV11-3
CASSQIGFTGTDTQYF | TGCGCCAGCAGCCAAATCGGGTTTACTGGCACAGATACGCAGTATTTT | TRBJ2-3 | NA | NA | TRBV5-1
CASSEPGQQETQYF | TGTGCCAGCAGTGAGCCGGGACAGCAAGAGACCCAGTACTTC | TRBJ2-5 | NA | TRBD1 | TRBV25-1
CASSRKFMMRDSKSTDTQYF | TGTGCCAGCAGCCGGAAATTTATGATGCGGGACTCGAAAAGCACAGATACGCAGTATTTT | TRBJ2-3 | NA | NA | TRBV14
CASSLVVGNTIYF | TGTGCCAGCAGCTTAGTCGTCGGAAACACCATATATTTT | TRBJ1-3 | few | NA | TRBV7-2
CASSKTGMNTEAFF | TGTGCCAGCAGCAAGACAGGAATGAACACTGAAGCTTTCTTT | TRBJ1-1 | NA | NA | TRBV6-1
CASRWEGYNEQFF | TGTGCCAGCAGGTGGGAGGGCTACAATGAGCAGTTCTTC | TRBJ2-1 | once | TRBD2 | TRBV2
CAGRAGNAEAFF | TGCGCAGGAAGAGCGGGGAACGCTGAAGCTTTCTTT | TRBJ1-1 | NA | NA | TRBV7-9
CASSLIGRDSQFF | TGTGCCAGCAGCTTAATTGGGCGGGATTCTCAGTTCTTC | TRBJ2-1 | NA | NA | TRBV7-9
CASSFTRAGSYEQYF | TGTGCCAGCAGCTTCACTAGGGCAGGCAGCTACGAGCAGTACTTC | TRBJ2-7 | NA | NA | TRBV7-9
CASSLVRVPLSYNEQFF | TGTGCCAGCAGTTTGGTCAGGGTCCCGTTATCCTACAATGAGCAGTTCTTC | TRBJ2-1 | NA | NA | TRBV28
CALLTALNGEQYF | TGTGCCCTTCTGACTGCCTTGAATGGCGAGCAGTACTTC | TRBJ2-7 | NA | NA | TRBV30
CASSDSGLANTEAFF | TGTGCCAGCAGTGATTCGGGACTGGCGAACACTGAAGCTTTCTTT | TRBJ1-1 | NA | NA | TRBV6-1
CASRGQGRAGETFF | TGCGCCAGCAGAGGACAGGGGAGGGCCGGGGAAACTTTCTTT | TRBJ1-1 | NA | TRBD1 | TRBV10-1
CASIIYGGSYNEQFF | TGTGCCAGCATTATTTACGGAGGATCCTACAATGAGCAGTTCTTC | TRBJ2-1 | NA | NA | TRBV5-6
CGSGVQETQYF | TGCGGAAGCGGGGTTCAAGAGACCCAGTACTTC | TRBJ2-5 | NA | TRBD2 | TRBV20-1
CATAPGTSGREQFF | TGTGCCACTGCCCCGGGGACTAGCGGTAGGGAGCAGTTCTTC | TRBJ2-1 | NA | TRBD2 | TRBV15
CASKKDSQGGYTF | TGTGCCAGCAAGAAGGACAGCCAGGGGGGCTACACCTTC | TRBJ1-2 | few | NA | TRBV2
CASSLLAGINEQFF | TGTGCCAGCAGCTTACTAGCGGGGATCAATGAGCAGTTCTTC | TRBJ2-1 | NA | TRBD2 | TRBV7-9
CAWSGIAGSYEQYF | TGTGCCTGGAGTGGGATAGCGGGATCCTACGAGCAGTACTTC | TRBJ2-7 | NA | TRBD2 | TRBV30
CSVVVATGVTKLFF | TGCAGCGTTGTAGTCGCGACAGGGGTGACAAAACTGTTTTTT | TRBJ1-4 | NA | TRBD1 | TRBV29-1
CASSFSNTGRESSPLHF | TGTGCCAGCAGCTTTAGTAATACGGGCAGGGAATCTTCACCCCTCCACTTT | TRBJ1-6 | NA | NA | TRBV5-4
CASAGQVHSNQPQHF | TGTGCCAGTGCGGGACAGGTCCATAGCAATCAGCCCCAGCATTTT | TRBJ1-5 | NA | TRBD1 | TRBV19
CASSLGQGNSPLHF | TGCGCCAGCAGCCTGGGACAGGGGAATTCACCCCTCCACTTT | TRBJ1-6 | NA | TRBD1 | TRBV5-1
CASSNRPYRGYTF | TGTGCCAGTAGTAACCGTCCCTATCGGGGCTACACCTTC | TRBJ1-2 | NA | NA | TRBV19
CASSLGGLGQPQHF | TGTGCCAGCAGCTTAGGAGGACTGGGTCAGCCCCAGCATTTT | TRBJ1-5 | few | NA | TRBV5-6
CASSQQGNNYGYTF | TGTGCCAGCAGTCAGCAGGGGAATAACTATGGCTACACCTTC | TRBJ1-2 | NA | NA | TRBV6-5
CASGLVGRSEQYF | TGTGCTAGTGGTTTGGTTGGGAGGTCCGAGCAGTACTTC | TRBJ2-7 | few | NA | TRBV12-5
CASSESGYETDTQYF | TGTGCCAGCAGTGAATCCGGGTATGAGACAGATACGCAGTATTTT | TRBJ2-3 | NA | NA | TRBV2
CASSYSWDTTEAFF | TGTGCCAGCAGTTACTCCTGGGACACCACTGAAGCTTTCTTT | TRBJ1-1 | few | NA | TRBV6-5
CASSVDRRNTIYF | TGTGCCAGCAGCGTTGACAGGAGAAACACCATATATTTT | TRBJ1-3 | NA | NA | TRBV11-2
CAGGNYGYTF | TGTGCCGGCGGGAACTATGGCTACACCTTC | TRBJ1-2 | NA | NA | TRBV30
CASTLPGGMNTEAFF | TGTGCCAGCACCCTACCGGGGGGCATGAACACTGAAGCTTTCTTT | TRBJ1-1 | NA | NA | TRBV6-1
CASDSGSTEAFF | TGTGCCAGCGACTCAGGGTCGACTGAAGCTTTCTTT | TRBJ1-1 | NA | NA | TRBV2
CASSPAGQANEKLFF | TGCGCCAGCAGCCCGGCGGGACAGGCTAATGAAAAACTGTTTTTT | TRBJ1-4 | few | TRBD1 | TRBV5-1
CASSQRQGAGEQYF | TGTGCCAGCAGTCAAAGACAGGGGGCAGGCGAGCAGTACTTC | TRBJ2-7 | NA | TRBD1 | TRBV6-5
CASTPGLAFRTIYYEQYF | TGTGCCAGCACTCCGGGACTAGCTTTCCGGACGATCTACTACGAGCAGTACTTC | TRBJ2-7 | NA | TRBD2 | TRBV11-2
CASSFGQGEGGQFF | TGCGCCAGCAGCTTCGGACAGGGGGAAGGGGGGCAGTTCTTC | TRBJ2-1 | NA | TRBD1 | TRBV5-1